Listed here are 10 T cell receptor beta chains from one sample, sequenced in a study of tissue T cells after allogeneic stem cell transplantation. Produced via immunoSEQ multiplex PCR; TCRdb's table is partial and in-frame only. The sample lists some 22,000 clones; over 55% were seen once. The specimen sequenced was spleen. Receptors originate from a female BALB/c mouse in good health. MHC haplotype: H2-d.

For this clone: Genes and germline are mouse. The CDR3 is cut off 1 residue early in the read; its end comes from the germline J gene. The rearrangement uses TRBV19 and TRBJ2-5, with D possibly being TRBD1 or TRBD2 (5 bases each). V dropped 2 bases and J dropped 1 base, with 5 bases sitting between them. Germline V gives CDR1 FNHDT, CDR2 SITEND (reference sequence). This CDR3 contains 13 residues. The CDR3 protein is CASSMGHQDTQYF. The CDR3 DNA, read in part, is TGTGCCAGCAGTATGGGACACCAAGACACCCAGTAC.

On this clone: Mouse germline and gene names are used. The CDR3 extends 1 residue past the end of the read, so its final part is completed from the germline J gene. This rearrangement joins TRBV5 to TRBJ1-1, with 7 positions matching TRBD1. The germline CDR1 and CDR2 sequences are LGHNA and YNLKQL (reference sequence). With V trimmed by 0 bases and J by 0 bases, 1 base remained unmatched. The CDR3 is 15 residues long. CDR3 DNA (partial): TGTGCCAGCAGCCAAGAGACAGGGACAAACACAGAAGTCTTC. Translated: CASSQETGTNTEVF. The whole CDR3 protein reads CASSQETGTNTEVFF.

This clone was counted a few times. The genes are named according to mouse. The CDR3 goes on 1 residue after the read ends, and that part is filled in from the germline J gene. This chain uses TRBV29 with TRBJ2-7, with D unresolved. The CDR3 is made up of 11 amino acids. The V end lost 4 bases, the J end lost 4 bases, and 5 bases lay between the germline ends. CDR1 is MSHET, CDR2 SYDVDS, per germline. The CDR3 reads CASSSEYEQYF. The part of the CDR3 DNA that was read is TGTGCTAGCAGTTCAGAATATGAACAGTAC.

Regarding this clone: Germline and genes here are mouse. Read coverage stops 1 residue before the CDR3 terminus; the germline J gene supplies the remainder. This chain links TRBV13-3 with TRBJ2-7; 9 bases align to TRBD1. The CDR3 loop spans 13 amino acids. Losses at the gene ends were 2 bases for V and 5 bases for J; bases not matched to a gene: 2. Per germline, CDR1 NNHDY and CDR2 SYVADS. CDR3 bases read: TGTGCCAGCAGTGACGGGACAGGGAATGAACAGTAC. As protein: CASSDGTGNEQY. In full, the CDR3 is CASSDGTGNEQYF.

Comments on this clone: Mouse gene names and germline throughout. Read coverage stops 1 residue before the CDR3 terminus; the germline J gene supplies the remainder. This chain connects TRBV19 to TRBJ2-7; 9 nucleotides agree with TRBD2. Germline CDR1 and CDR2: FNHDT and SITEND (reference sequence). This CDR3 contains 14 residues. Unmatched junction bases numbered 10, after V lost 5 bases and J lost 7 bases. CDR3 sequence: CASSPGLGPREQYF. The sequenced part of the CDR3 DNA is TGTGCCAGCAGCCCCGGACTGGGGCCGAGGGAACAGTAC.

Notes on this clone: Gene names and germline refer to mouse. The observed sequence ends 1 residue before the CDR3 terminus, with the missing tail filled in from the germline J gene. J is TRBJ2-2 and V is TRBV3, with 9 bases aligning to TRBD1. J was trimmed by 3 bases and V by 5 bases; bases with no gene match: 4. The CDR3 consists of 15 residues. Germline V gene data show CDR1 as SNHLY and CDR2 as FYNGKV (reference sequence). CDR3 DNA (partial): TGTGCCAGCAGCAAACAGGGGGCGGACACCGGGCAGCTCTAC. As protein: CASSKQGADTGQLY. The whole CDR3 sequence is CASSKQGADTGQLYF.

Details on this clone: Mouse names are used for the genes. From the germline J gene comes the end of the CDR3, since the read stops 1 residue before it. The chain employs TRBV13-1 and TRBJ2-3; 8 bases line up with TRBD2. The CDR3 runs 15 residues. Germline CDR1 NSHNY, CDR2 SYGAGN. The J segment lost 2 bases and the V segment lost 5 bases, leaving 7 bases of the junction unmatched. CDR3 DNA (partial): TGTGCCAGCAGCAAGGGGGGGCTGGATGCAGAAACGCTGTAT. Translated, it gives CASSKGGLDAETLY. The whole CDR3 region reads CASSKGGLDAETLYF.

Notes on this clone: Genes here carry mouse names. The CDR3 end lies 1 residue beyond the end of the read and is filled in from the germline J gene. The chain couples TRBV20 to TRBJ1-1; D unclear. Germline values: CDR1 GFQATS, CDR2 STVNSAI. With 1 base removed from V and 0 bases from J, the gap between germline ends came to 0 bases. The CDR3 extends over 11 amino acids. CDR3 DNA (partial): TGTGGTGCTAGGGCAAACACAGAAGTCTTC. Translated, it gives CGARANTEVF. The whole CDR3 reads CGARANTEVFF.

Points on this clone: Genes and germline come from the mouse. The read comes to an end 1 residue before the CDR3 does, leaving the germline J gene to fill in the end. The chain has TRBV5 and TRBJ1-4; D gene unclear. This CDR3 region has 15 residues. The germline CDR1 and CDR2 sequences are LGHNA and YNLKQL (reference sequence). Trimming cost V 1 base and J 0 bases, with 6 bases left between them. The DNA read from the CDR3 is TGTGCCAGCAGCCAAGGCAACTTTTCCAACGAAAGATTATTT. Its protein product is CASSQGNFSNERLF. The entire CDR3 protein is CASSQGNFSNERLFF.

Note on this clone: Gene names are mouse gene names. The read ends 1 residue before the CDR3 terminus; that terminus is restored from the germline J gene. This chain uses TRBV13-2 with TRBJ2-5, with D perhaps TRBD1 (5 bases). Germline CDR1 and CDR2: NNHNN and SYGAGS (reference sequence). Trimming cost V 0 bases and J 5 bases, with 10 bases left between them. CDR3 length: 14 amino acids. CDR3 sequence reads: CASGDAGKGDTQYF. The CDR3 DNA, read in part, is TGTGCCAGCGGTGATGCAGGGAAGGGAGACACCCAGTAC.